This TCR beta chain emerged from a study of blood T cell repertoires in COVID-19. As processed by the authors: Amplification from reference gene primers served as the basis for estimated nucleated cell counts. The data were produced by immunoSEQ multiplex PCR, yet TCRdb's version contains in-frame clones alone and is incomplete. That table supplies the V and J calls and clone size; D and trimming were determined from the DNA. The sample consists of fewer than 250,000 clones, around 83% of them appearing once. This clone has a handful of counts. The V end was cut by 8 bases, the J end by 1 base, with 11 bases between. CDR1 MNHEY and CDR2 SVGAGI come from the germline V gene. The CDR3 totals 13 residues.

The receptor was derived from a woman in her forties or fifties with acute or convalescent COVID-19. The sequencing sample was made of peripheral blood. The chain has TRBV6-5 and TRBJ1-1; D is unresolved. The CDR3 sequence: CASRTEGNTEAFF. The CDR3 DNA is TGTGCCAGCCGAACCGAGGGGAACACTGAAGCTTTCTTT.